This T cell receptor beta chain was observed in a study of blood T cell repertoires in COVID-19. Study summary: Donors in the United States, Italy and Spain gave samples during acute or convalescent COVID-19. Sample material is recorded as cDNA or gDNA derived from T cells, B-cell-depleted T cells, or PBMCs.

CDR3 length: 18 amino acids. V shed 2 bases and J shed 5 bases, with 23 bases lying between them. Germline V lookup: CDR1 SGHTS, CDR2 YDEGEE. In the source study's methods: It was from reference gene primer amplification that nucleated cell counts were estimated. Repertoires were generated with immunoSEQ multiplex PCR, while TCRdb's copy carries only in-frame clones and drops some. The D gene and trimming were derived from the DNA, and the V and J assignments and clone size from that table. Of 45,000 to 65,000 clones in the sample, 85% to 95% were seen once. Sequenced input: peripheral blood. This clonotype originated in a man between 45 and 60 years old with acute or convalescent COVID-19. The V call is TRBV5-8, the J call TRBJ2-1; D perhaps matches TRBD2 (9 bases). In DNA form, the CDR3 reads TGTGCCAGCAGCTTTCAGGGGGCTGTACTAGCGGGTCACAATGAGCAGTTCTTC. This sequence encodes CASSFQGAVLAGHNEQFF.